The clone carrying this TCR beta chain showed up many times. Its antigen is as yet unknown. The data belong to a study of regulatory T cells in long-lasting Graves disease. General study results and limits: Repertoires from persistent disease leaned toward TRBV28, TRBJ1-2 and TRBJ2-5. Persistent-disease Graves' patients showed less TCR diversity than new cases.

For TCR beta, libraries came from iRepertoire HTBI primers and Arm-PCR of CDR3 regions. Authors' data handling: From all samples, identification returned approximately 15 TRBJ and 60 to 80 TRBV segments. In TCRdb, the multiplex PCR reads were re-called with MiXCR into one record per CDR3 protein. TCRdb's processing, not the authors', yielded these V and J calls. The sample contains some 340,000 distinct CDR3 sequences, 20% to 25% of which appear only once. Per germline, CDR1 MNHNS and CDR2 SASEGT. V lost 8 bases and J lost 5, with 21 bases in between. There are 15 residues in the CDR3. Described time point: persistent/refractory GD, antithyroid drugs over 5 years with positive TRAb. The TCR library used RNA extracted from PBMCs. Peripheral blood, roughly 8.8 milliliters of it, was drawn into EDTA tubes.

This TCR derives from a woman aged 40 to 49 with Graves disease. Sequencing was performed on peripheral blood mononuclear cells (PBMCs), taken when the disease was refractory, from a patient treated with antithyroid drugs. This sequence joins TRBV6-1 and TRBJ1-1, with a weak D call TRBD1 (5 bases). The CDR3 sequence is CASLSGGSGGTEAFF. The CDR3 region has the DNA TGTGCCAGCCTTTCTGGGGGGTCGGGTGGAACTGAAGCTTTCTTT.